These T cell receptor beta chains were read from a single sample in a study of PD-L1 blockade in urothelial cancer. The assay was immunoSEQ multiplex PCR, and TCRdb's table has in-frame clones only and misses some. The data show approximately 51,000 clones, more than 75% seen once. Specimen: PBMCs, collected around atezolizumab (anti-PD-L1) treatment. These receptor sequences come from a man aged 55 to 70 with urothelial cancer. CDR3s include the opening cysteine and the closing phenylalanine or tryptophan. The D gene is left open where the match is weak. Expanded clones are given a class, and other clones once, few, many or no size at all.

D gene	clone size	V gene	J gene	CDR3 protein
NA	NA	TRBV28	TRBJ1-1	CASRTQGFNTEAFF
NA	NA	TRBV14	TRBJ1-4	CASSQSVYEKLFF
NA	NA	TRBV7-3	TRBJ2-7	CASSLTGGSSYEQYF
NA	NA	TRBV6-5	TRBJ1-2	CASSLVGGAEGYGYTF
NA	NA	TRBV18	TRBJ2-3	CASSPMGRGAGTDTQYF
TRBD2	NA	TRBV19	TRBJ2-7	CASSISAGGTYEQYF
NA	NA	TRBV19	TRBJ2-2	CASSIVASGELFF
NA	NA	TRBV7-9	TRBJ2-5	CASSQGQQETQYF
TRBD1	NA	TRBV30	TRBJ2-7	CAWSIPGQGVRQYF
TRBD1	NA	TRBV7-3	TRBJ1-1	CASSREGQGTTAFF
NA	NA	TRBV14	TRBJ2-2	CASSSRRGYTGELFF
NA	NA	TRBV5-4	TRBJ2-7	CASRVLGATQDEQYF
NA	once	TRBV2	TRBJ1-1	CASSGTVNTEAFF
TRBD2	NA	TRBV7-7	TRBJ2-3	CASSPDSGGANTDTQYF
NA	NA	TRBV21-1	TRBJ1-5	CASSKERRGGADQPQHF
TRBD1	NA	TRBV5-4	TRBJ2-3	CASSRTGVRADTQYF
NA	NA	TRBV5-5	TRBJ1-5	CASSSRQDSNQPQHF
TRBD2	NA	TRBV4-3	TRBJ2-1	CASSRASGRAVSYNEQFF
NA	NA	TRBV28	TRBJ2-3	CASSLPGFTDTQYF
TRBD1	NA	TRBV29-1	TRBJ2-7	CSVRWTGNAYEQYF
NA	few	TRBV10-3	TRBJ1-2	CAISESSGRGGRSGYTF
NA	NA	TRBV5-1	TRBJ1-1	CASSFAAGAMNTEAFF
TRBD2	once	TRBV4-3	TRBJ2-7	CASSQGTSGGGGDEQYF
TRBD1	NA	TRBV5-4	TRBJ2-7	CASHSGGYEQYF
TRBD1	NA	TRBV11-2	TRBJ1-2	CASSPIRWDRGRNGYTF
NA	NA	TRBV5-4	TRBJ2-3	CASAEIGTDTQYF
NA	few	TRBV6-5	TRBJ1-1	CASVRPGVGGAFF
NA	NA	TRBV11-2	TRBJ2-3	CASSPGGQTSTDTQYF
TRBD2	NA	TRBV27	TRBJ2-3	CASQGLGRTDTQYF
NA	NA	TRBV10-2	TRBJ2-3	CASSVGLESTDTQYF
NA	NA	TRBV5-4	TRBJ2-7	CASSATSEQYF